The 26 T cell receptor beta chains below were found in one sample sequenced in a study of blood T cell repertoires in COVID-19. Only in-frame clones appear in the TCRdb table, and some are missing; sequencing was by immunoSEQ multiplex PCR. The repertoire has 250,000 to 400,000 clones, around 84% of them found once; the top ten carry about 1.9%. Sample: PBMCs or T cells enriched from blood (not recorded which). These receptors originate from a woman in her 30s who had been exposed to COVID-19.

This clone is a singleton in its sample. This sequence joins TRBV28 and TRBJ1-2; D remains unclear. CDR1 and CDR2 (germline): MDHEN, SYDVKM. The V end was cut by 4 bases, the J end by 3 bases, with 6 bases between. CDR3 length: 12 residues. As DNA, the CDR3 is TGTGCCAGCAGTTGGGCCGACTATGGCTACACCTTC. It codes for CASSWADYGYTF.

The chain combines TRBV5-4 with TRBJ1-2, with TRBD1 as a possible D gene (5 bases). From germline, CDR1 is SGHNT and CDR2 YYREEE (reference sequence). Trimming removed 5 bases at V and 8 bases at J, with 25 bases between. CDR3 length equals 16 residues. CDR3 coding DNA: TGTGCCAGCAGAACCTACGCGGGGCAGGGCAAGCGGGGCTACACCTTC. This encodes CASRTYAGQGKRGYTF.

The chain employs TRBV15 and TRBJ2-7, with D possibly being TRBD2 (5 bases). CDR3 length: 14 amino acids. CDR1 LNHNV and CDR2 YYDKDF come from the germline V gene (reference sequence). With 0 bases removed from V and 4 bases from J, the gap between germline ends came to 10 bases. CDR3 in amino acids: CATSRDVGSYEQYF. The CDR3 DNA reads as TGTGCCACCAGCAGAGATGTAGGGAGTTACGAGCAGTACTTC.

The chain employs TRBV4-3 and TRBJ1-4; the match to TRBD1 covers 7 bases. The CDR3 sequence is 13 residues long. Germline CDR1 is LGHNA and CDR2 is YSLEER. Losses at the gene ends were 3 bases for V and 11 bases for J; bases not matched to a gene: 6. For the CDR3, the DNA is TGCGCCAGCAGCCAGGCAACGACAGGGAAACTGTTTTTT. Protein sequence: CASSQATTGKLFF.

V usage is TRBV6-1 and J usage is TRBJ2-7, with D tentatively TRBD1 (6 bases). The CDR3 has 17 amino acids. Trimming removed 1 base from V and 3 bases from J, with 19 bases in between. Per germline, CDR1 MNHNS and CDR2 SASEGT. The CDR3 DNA follows: TGTGCCAGCAGTGAAGGGGGACACTTTCGAGGGGGCTACGAGCAGTACTTC. Translating it yields CASSEGGHFRGGYEQYF.

The rearrangement joins TRBV6-1 to TRBJ1-2; 7 positions agree with TRBD1. This CDR3 is 14 amino acids long. Germline values: CDR1 MNHNS, CDR2 SASEGT. With 3 bases clipped from V and 8 bases from J, the junction kept 9 bases outside the gene matches. In DNA form, the CDR3 reads TGTGCCAGCAGTGATCAAGGGACAGTCCCAGGCTACACCTTC. Its protein product is CASSDQGTVPGYTF.

The chain couples TRBV28 to TRBJ1-3, with a possible D match to TRBD1 (6 bases). This CDR3 comprises 15 residues. In germline, CDR1 is MDHEN, CDR2 SYDVKM. With 3 bases removed from V and 0 bases from J, the gap between germline ends came to 9 bases. The CDR3 DNA reads TGTGCCAGCAGTTTTCGAGGGGGCTCTGGAAACACCATATATTTT. It translates to CASSFRGGSGNTIYF. Combining the CDR3 with reference TRBV28 and TRBJ1-3 gives the whole variable domain DVKVTQSSRYLVKRTGEKVFLECVQDMDHENMFWYRQDPGLGLRLIYFSYDVKMKEKGDIPEGYSVSREKKERFSLILESASTNQTSMYLCASSFRGGSGNTIYFGEGSWLTVV.

The genes are TRBV5-6 and TRBJ2-7; no reliable D call. V dropped 0 bases and J dropped 1 base, with 5 bases sitting between them. Germline CDR1 SGHDT, CDR2 YYEEEE. This CDR3 has 13 residues. CDR3 bases: TGTGCCAGCAGCTTGGACTTATCCTACGAGCAGTACTTC. This encodes CASSLDLSYEQYF.

The chain joins TRBV14 to TRBJ2-6; D is unclear. The CDR3 has 16 residues. In germline, CDR1 is SGHDN, CDR2 FVKESK. The V gene lost 2 bases and the J gene lost 0 bases, with 8 bases spanning the gap. For the CDR3, the DNA is TGTGCCAGCAGCCAAATTTACGGCTCTGGGGCCAACGTCCTGACTTTC. Protein: CASSQIYGSGANVLTF.

This chain uses TRBV5-1 with TRBJ2-3, with 9 positions matching TRBD2. There are 16 residues in the CDR3. Trimming cost V 0 bases and J 4 bases; bases outside gene matches: 6. Germline CDR1 reads SGHRS; CDR2 reads YFSETQ. As DNA, the CDR3 is TGCGCCAGCAGCTTGGATAGCGGGAGCTTAGCAGATACGCAGTATTTT. Protein product: CASSLDSGSLADTQYF. The full variable domain, in which reference TRBV5-1 and TRBJ2-3 provide the parts outside the CDR3, is KAGVTQTPRYLIKTRGQQVTLSCSPISGHRSVSWYQQTPGQGLQFLFEYFSETQRNKGNFPGRFSGRQFSNSRSEMNVSTLELGDSALYLCASSLDSGSLADTQYFGPGTRLTVL.

The chain couples TRBV28 to TRBJ1-3, with D possibly TRBD1 on 6 matching bases. The CDR3 is made up of 14 amino acids. Looked up from germline, CDR1 is MDHEN and CDR2 is SYDVKM. V was trimmed by 10 bases and J by 7 bases, leaving 20 bases between them. The DNA for the CDR3 is TGTGCCACCAATGAGGGAAACAGGGTGAACACCATATATTTT. Amino acids: CATNEGNRVNTIYF.

J is TRBJ1-5 and V is TRBV6-1; D is possibly TRBD1 (5 bases). The CDR3 is made up of 15 amino acids. V was clipped by 2 bases and J by 4 bases, with 12 bases between them. Germline CDR1 MNHNS, CDR2 SASEGT. This chain's CDR3 is CASSEMKGLNQPQHF. The DNA for the CDR3 is TGTGCCAGCAGTGAAATGAAGGGGCTGAATCAGCCCCAGCATTTT.

Points on this clone: Compared with germline, one end of the junction differs, possibly owing to a read error. The J gene is TRBJ1-2, the V gene TRBV28; 7 nucleotides align to TRBD1. Germline CDR1 is MDHEN and CDR2 is SYDVKM. This CDR3 comprises 12 residues. CDR3 coding DNA: TGTGCCAGCAGTTTAGGATTCCGGGACAGACACTTC. It encodes CASSLGFRDRHF.

V usage is TRBV9 and J usage is TRBJ2-1; TRBD2 agrees at 9 bases. The CDR3 contains 15 residues. Germline-derived CDR1 and CDR2 are SGDLS and YYNGEE. V gave up 0 bases and J gave up 5 bases; unmatched junction bases: 3. The CDR3, as DNA: TGTGCCAGCAGCGTAGCTAGCGGGATAGACAATGAGCAGTTCTTC. It encodes CASSVASGIDNEQFF.

In regard to this clone: At one boundary the junction diverges from the germline segment, which might be a read error. This chain links TRBV7-7 with TRBJ2-1, with 10 bases fitting TRBD2. The germline CDR1 and CDR2 sequences are SSHAT and FNYEAQ (reference sequence). The CDR3 extends over 16 amino acids. The CDR3 bases are TGTGCTAGCAGCTTAGCGGGGGCTAGCGGGGGCAATGAGCAGTTCTTC. It translates to CASSLAGASGGNEQFF.

The genes are TRBV3-1 (or the pseudogene TRBV3-2) and TRBJ2-5, with TRBD2 matching over 10 bases. CDR3 length equals 14 residues. The trim removed 5 bases at V and 2 bases at J, leaving 2 bases unmatched. The germline V gene encodes CDR1 LGHDT and CDR2 YNNKEL (reference sequence). This chain's CDR3 is CASSSLAGQETQYF. In DNA form, the CDR3 reads TGTGCCAGCAGCTCACTAGCGGGGCAAGAGACCCAGTACTTC.

The chain uses TRBV12-3 or TRBV12-4 and TRBJ1-1, with no clear D. The CDR3 totals 13 residues. V lost 1 base and J lost 0, with 3 bases in between. CDR3: CASSLGMNTEAFF. CDR3 bases: TGTGCCAGCAGTTTAGGTATGAACACTGAAGCTTTCTTT.

The chain joins TRBV27 to TRBJ2-1; the match to TRBD2 covers 15 bases. With V trimmed by 4 bases and J by 3 bases, 7 bases remained unmatched. Germline loops: CDR1 MNHEY, CDR2 SMNVEV (reference sequence). CDR3 length: 18 residues. The CDR3 is CASSSVGTSGRHYNEQFF. In nucleotides, the CDR3 is TGTGCCAGCAGTTCCGTGGGGACTAGCGGGAGGCACTACAATGAGCAGTTCTTC.

This chain joins TRBV4-1 and TRBJ2-1; D call uncertain. Germline values: CDR1 MGHRA, CDR2 YSYEKL. Trimming took off 1 base at V and 8 bases at J, with 9 bases between the two ends. The CDR3 spans 13 residues. The CDR3: CASSQVDKYEQFF. Here the CDR3 DNA reads TGCGCCAGCAGCCAAGTAGACAAGTATGAGCAGTTCTTC.

V and J are TRBV20-1 and TRBJ2-7; no clear D gene. The CDR3 length is 11 residues. The V end lost 5 bases, the J end lost 3 bases, and 8 bases lay between the germline ends. Looked up from germline, CDR1 is DFQATT and CDR2 is SNEGSKA (reference sequence). As DNA, the CDR3 is TGCAGTGCTCTCAGAATCTACGAGCAGTACTTC. It encodes CSALRIYEQYF.

The chain links TRBV11-2 to TRBJ2-5; 13 positions agree with TRBD2. Germline V CDR1 and CDR2: SGHAT, FQNNGV. After removal of 6 bases from V and 5 bases from J, the junction contained 9 bases not matched to a gene. This CDR3 is built from 16 residues. The CDR3 region has the DNA TGTGCCAGCAGTCCGCCGGGACTAGCGGGGTGGGAGACCCAGTACTTC. Translation: CASSPPGLAGWETQYF.

The chain is built from TRBV2 and TRBJ1-4; 11 nucleotides align to TRBD1. The germline V gene encodes CDR1 SNHLY and CDR2 FYNNEI. Losses at the gene ends were 5 bases for V and 6 bases for J; bases not matched to a gene: 5. This CDR3 has 15 residues. The CDR3 coding sequence is TGTGCCAGCAGTCTAATGGGACAGGGGGATGAAAAACTGTTTTTT. Translated, it gives CASSLMGQGDEKLFF. Based on the CDR3 plus reference TRBV2 and TRBJ1-4, the full variable domain is EPEVTQTPSHQVTQMGQEVILRCVPISNHLYFYWYRQILGQKVEFLVSFYNNEISEKSEIFDDQFSVERPDGSNFTLKIRSTKLEDSAMYFCASSLMGQGDEKLFFGSGTQLSVL.

CDR3 sequence (DNA): TGTGCCTGGATGCACCCCACAGCTAACTATGGCTACACCTTC. Translation: CAWMHPTANYGYTF. The V call is TRBV30, the J call TRBJ1-2; unclear D gene. With 4 bases removed from V and 0 bases from J, the gap between germline ends came to 12 bases. The CDR3 is made up of 14 amino acids. Germline CDR1 is GTSNPN and CDR2 is SVGIG (reference sequence).

This chain joins TRBV19 and TRBJ2-2; D call uncertain. The CDR3 has 14 residues. Germline V gene sequence: CDR1 LNHDA, CDR2 SQIVND (reference sequence). Trimming removed 10 bases at V and 4 bases at J, with 16 bases between. The CDR3 nucleotides read TGTGCCATAAGAGGCGGAGTCAGCACCGGGGAGCTGTTTTTT. It is translated as CAIRGGVSTGELFF.

The chain joins TRBV7-9 to TRBJ1-5, with a tentative D call TRBD1 (5 bases). With 3 bases removed from V and 3 bases from J, the gap between germline ends came to 9 bases. The V gene's germline CDR1 is SEHNR and CDR2 FQNEAQ (reference sequence). CDR3 length: 14 amino acids. The chain's CDR3 is CASSFMTDNQPQHF. The CDR3 DNA reads TGTGCCAGCAGCTTTATGACAGACAATCAGCCCCAGCATTTT.

V gene TRBV5-1 combines with J gene TRBJ1-2, with a possible D match to TRBD1 (5 bases). Germline V gives CDR1 SGHRS, CDR2 YFSETQ. The CDR3 consists of 13 residues. V dropped 7 bases and J dropped 2 bases, with 12 bases sitting between them. Here the CDR3 reads CASGGGTNYGYTF. DNA for the CDR3: TGCGCCAGCGGCGGAGGGACCAACTATGGCTACACCTTC.